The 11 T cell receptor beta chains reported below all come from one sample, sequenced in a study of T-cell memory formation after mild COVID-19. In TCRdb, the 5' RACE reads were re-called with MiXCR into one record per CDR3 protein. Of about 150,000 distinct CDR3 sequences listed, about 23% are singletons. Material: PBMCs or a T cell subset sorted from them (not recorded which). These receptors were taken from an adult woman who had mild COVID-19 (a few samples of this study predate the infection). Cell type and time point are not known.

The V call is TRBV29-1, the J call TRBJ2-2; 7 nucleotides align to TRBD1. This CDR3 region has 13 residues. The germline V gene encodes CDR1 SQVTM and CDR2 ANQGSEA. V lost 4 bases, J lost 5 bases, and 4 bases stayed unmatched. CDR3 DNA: TGCAGCGTTGGGACAGGTGCTACCGGGGAGCTGTTTTTT. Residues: CSVGTGATGELFF.

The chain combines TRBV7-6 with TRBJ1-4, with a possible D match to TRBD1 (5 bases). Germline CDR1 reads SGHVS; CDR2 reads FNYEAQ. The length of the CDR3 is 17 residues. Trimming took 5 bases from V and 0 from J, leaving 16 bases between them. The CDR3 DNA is TGTGCCAGCAGCGATCCGGGACGAGGGTCAACTAATGAAAAACTGTTTTTT. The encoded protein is CASSDPGRGSTNEKLFF.

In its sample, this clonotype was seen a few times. The CDR3 reads CASSQEVLSSTEAFF. The CDR3 DNA reads TGCGCCAGCAGCCAGGAAGTATTGTCGAGCACTGAAGCTTTCTTT. The gene calls are TRBV4-1 and TRBJ1-1, with D hard to call. Germline V gives CDR1 MGHRA, CDR2 YSYEKL. The V and J ends lost 3 bases and 4 bases respectively, with 15 bases between them. The CDR3 consists of 15 residues.

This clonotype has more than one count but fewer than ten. CDR3 sequence reads: CASSQDKDFQETQYF. DNA for the CDR3: TGCGCCAGCAGCCAAGATAAGGATTTTCAAGAGACCCAGTACTTC. The J gene is TRBJ2-5, the V gene TRBV4-1; D gene uncertain. CDR3 length: 15 residues. CDR1 is MGHRA, CDR2 YSYEKL, per germline. The ends were cut back, 0 bases at V and 2 bases at J, with 10 bases in the middle.

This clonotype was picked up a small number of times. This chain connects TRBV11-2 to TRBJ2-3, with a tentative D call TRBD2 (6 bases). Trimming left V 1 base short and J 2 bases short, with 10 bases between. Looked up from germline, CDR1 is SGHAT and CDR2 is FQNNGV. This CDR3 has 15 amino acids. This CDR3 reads CASSLVGGPTDTQYF. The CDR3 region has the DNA TGTGCCAGCAGCTTAGTGGGGGGACCCACAGATACGCAGTATTTT.

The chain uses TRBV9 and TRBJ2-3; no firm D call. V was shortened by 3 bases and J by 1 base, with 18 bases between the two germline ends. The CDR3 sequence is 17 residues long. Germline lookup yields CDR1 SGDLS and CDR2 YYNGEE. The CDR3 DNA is TGTGCCAGCAGCGCTTCTCGGGCTCCCACTCGCACAGATACGCAGTATTTT. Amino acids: CASSASRAPTRTDTQYF.

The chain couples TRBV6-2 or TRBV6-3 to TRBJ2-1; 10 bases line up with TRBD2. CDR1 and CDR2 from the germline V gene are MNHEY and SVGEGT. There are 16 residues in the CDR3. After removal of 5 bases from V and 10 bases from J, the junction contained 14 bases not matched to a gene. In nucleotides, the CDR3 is TGTGCCAGCAGTCACGGGGTGCTAGCGGGGGCAAGCGAGCAGTTCTTC. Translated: CASSHGVLAGASEQFF.

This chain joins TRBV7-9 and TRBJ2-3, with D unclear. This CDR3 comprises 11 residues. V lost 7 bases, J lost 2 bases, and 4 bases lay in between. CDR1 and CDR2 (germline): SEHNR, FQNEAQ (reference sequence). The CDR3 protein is CASKVTDTQYF. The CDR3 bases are TGTGCCAGCAAAGTCACAGATACGCAGTATTTT.

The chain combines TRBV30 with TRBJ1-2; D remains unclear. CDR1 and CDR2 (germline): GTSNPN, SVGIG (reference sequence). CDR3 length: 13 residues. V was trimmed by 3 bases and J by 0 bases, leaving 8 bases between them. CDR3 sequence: CAWSEGPNYGYTF. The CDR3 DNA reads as TGTGCCTGGAGCGAAGGGCCTAACTATGGCTACACCTTC.

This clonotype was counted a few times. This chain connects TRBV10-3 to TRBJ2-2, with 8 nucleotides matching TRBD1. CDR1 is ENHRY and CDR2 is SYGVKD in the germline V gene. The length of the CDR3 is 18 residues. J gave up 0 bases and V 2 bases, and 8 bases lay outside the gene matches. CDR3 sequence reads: CAISEAGTGESNTGELFF. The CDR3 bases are TGTGCCATCAGTGAGGCCGGGACAGGAGAATCGAACACCGGGGAGCTGTTTTTT.

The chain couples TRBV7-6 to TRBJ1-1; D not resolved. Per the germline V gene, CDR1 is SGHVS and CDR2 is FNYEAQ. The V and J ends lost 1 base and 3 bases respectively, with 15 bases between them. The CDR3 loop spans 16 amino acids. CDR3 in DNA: TGTGCCAGCAGCTTAGATGTCGTTTTGGCAGACACTGAAGCTTTCTTT. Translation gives CASSLDVVLADTEAFF.